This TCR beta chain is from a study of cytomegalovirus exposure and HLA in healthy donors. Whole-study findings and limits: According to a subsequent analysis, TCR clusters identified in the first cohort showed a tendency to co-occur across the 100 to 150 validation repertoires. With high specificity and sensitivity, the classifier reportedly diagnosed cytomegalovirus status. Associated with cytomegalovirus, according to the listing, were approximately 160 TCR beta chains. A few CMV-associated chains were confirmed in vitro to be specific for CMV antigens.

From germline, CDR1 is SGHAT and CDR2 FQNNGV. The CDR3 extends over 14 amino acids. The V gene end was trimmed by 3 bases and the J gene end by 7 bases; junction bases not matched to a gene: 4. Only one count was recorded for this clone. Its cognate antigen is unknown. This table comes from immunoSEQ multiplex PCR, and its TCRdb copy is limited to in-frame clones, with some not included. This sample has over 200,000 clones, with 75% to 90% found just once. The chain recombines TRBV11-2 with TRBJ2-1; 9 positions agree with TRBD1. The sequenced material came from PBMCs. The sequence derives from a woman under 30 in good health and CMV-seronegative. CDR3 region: CASSFQTGGNEQFF. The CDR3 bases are TGTGCCAGCAGCTTTCAGACAGGGGGGAATGAGCAGTTCTTC.